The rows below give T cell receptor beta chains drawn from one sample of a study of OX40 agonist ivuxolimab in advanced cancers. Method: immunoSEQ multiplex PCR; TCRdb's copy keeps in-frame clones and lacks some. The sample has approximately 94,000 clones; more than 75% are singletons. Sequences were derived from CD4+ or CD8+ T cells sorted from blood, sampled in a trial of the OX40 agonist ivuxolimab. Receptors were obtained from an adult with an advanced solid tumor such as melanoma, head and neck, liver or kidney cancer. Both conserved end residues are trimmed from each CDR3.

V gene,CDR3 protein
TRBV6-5,ASRLNTGNNYGYT
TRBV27,ASRVVSSPSTEAF
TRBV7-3,ASSFTPNTGELF
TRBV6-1,ASSEFSGRTTDTQY
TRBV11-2,ASSLRGAPIYNEQF
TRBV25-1,ASSTQGFNYGYT
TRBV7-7,ASSPGASPSTDTQY
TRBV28,ASSLKRDSIVAKNIQY
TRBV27,ASSLTLGMNTEAF
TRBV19,ASKAGPLYNEQF
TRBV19,ASSILGGRHNEQF
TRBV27,ASSLSGSYGYT
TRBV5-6,ASSFYDSTYYGYT
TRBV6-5,ASSYADTSTDTQY
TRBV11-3,ASSLDKAGGAQY
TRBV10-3,AISDPRPGRGEYNEQF
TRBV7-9,ASSLGTQNEETQY
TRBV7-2,ASSLGGGSDTQY
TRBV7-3,ASSFAGRIGGETQY
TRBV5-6,ASSLSSGGIQQY
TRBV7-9,ASSLNRNTEAF
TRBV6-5,ASSPPGGETQY
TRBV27,ASSSTGPNTEAF
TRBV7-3,ASSLAGSSYNEQF
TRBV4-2,ASSQDWGQGNYGYT
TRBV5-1,ASSLGLAGVNEQF
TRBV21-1,ASSKPGLSAIETQY
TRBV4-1,ASSQASGVNTDTQY
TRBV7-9,ASSLGRVVQYTQY